This T cell receptor (beta chain) was profiled in a study of CD8+CD57+ T cells in acquired aplastic anemia. Study-level background: When averaged, DNA from sorted CD4+ and CD8+ cells came to around 3.1 ug. Study-level findings and limits: Some 28 sequences, all CD8+ CDR3, were shared between patients and controls.

The CDR3 runs 12 residues. The V gene's germline CDR1 is SEHNR and CDR2 FQNEAQ (reference sequence). The ends were cut back, 10 bases at V and 3 bases at J, with 11 bases in the middle. CDR3 and TCR beta VDJ profiling relied on genomic DNA as the template. MiXCR, run by TCRdb on the reads, gives a single entry per CDR3 protein. The data contain some 180,000 distinct CDR3 sequences, 46% of them singletons. Details on this clonotype: Its antigen is unknown.

This sequence joins TRBV7-9 and TRBJ2-3; D tentatively reads TRBD1 or TRBD2 (7 bases each). The sequenced material came from sorted CD4+, CD8+, or CD8+CD57+ T cells (not recorded which) from PBMCs. The TCR comes from a human donor in good health. The CDR3 sequence is CAIQGGTDTQYF. As DNA, the CDR3 is TGTGCCATCCAGGGGGGGACAGATACGCAGTATTTT.